The 25 T cell receptor beta chains listed next were all sequenced from one sample in a study of blood T cell repertoires in COVID-19. Assay used: immunoSEQ multiplex PCR; TCRdb lists only in-frame clones, some missing. The sample lists a few hundred thousand clones, approximately 87% occurring once. The sequenced sample was peripheral blood. These receptors were collected from a man in his sixties who had recovered from COVID-19.

The DNA of the CDR3 is TGTGCCATCAGTGGAGGGACAGGGGGGAATTCACCCCTCCACTTT. This gives the protein CAISGGTGGNSPLHF. The chain uses TRBV10-3 and TRBJ1-6; TRBD1 matches at 11 bases. The CDR3 covers 15 residues. With V trimmed by 4 bases and J by 7 bases, 3 bases remained unmatched. Germline V lookup: CDR1 ENHRY, CDR2 SYGVKD.

The chain recombines TRBV7-2 with TRBJ1-5; a possible D gene is TRBD1 (5 bases). Germline assignment: CDR1 SGHTA and CDR2 FQGNSA. Deletions cut 0 bases from V and 7 bases from J, with 13 bases between. The CDR3 extends over 15 amino acids. DNA for the CDR3: TGTGCCAGCAGCTTAGCGTTGGGGGGAAGGCAGCCCCAGCATTTT. Amino acids: CASSLALGGRQPQHF.

The chain employs TRBV11-2 and TRBJ2-2, with D uncertain. Germline CDR1 reads SGHAT; CDR2 reads FQNNGV. The V end was cut by 4 bases, the J end by 6 bases, with 9 bases between. This CDR3 contains 13 residues. DNA for the CDR3: TGTGCCAGCAGCTCCTTAGCCGCCGGGGAGCTGTTTTTT. Translation gives CASSSLAAGELFF.

CDR3 in amino acids: CASSLAGLAGGRNTDTQYF. The CDR3 bases are TGCGCCAGCAGCTTGGCGGGACTAGCGGGGGGGCGGAACACAGATACGCAGTATTTT. This chain uses TRBV5-1 with TRBJ2-3; TRBD2 agrees at 16 bases. V shed 0 bases, J shed 2 bases, and the junction held 6 bases outside the gene matches. CDR3 length: 19 amino acids. In germline, CDR1 is SGHRS, CDR2 YFSETQ.

The rearrangement links TRBV9 to TRBJ2-6; no definite D call. This CDR3 contains 15 residues. The ends were cut back, 3 bases at V and 3 bases at J, with 10 bases in the middle. Germline-derived CDR1 and CDR2 are SGDLS and YYNGEE. The CDR3, as DNA: TGTGCCAGCAGCGGGCAGCGCGGTGGGGCCAACGTCCTGACTTTC. Translating gives CASSGQRGGANVLTF.

This clone occurred once. This chain uses TRBV6-5 with TRBJ1-1; perhaps TRBD1 as D (5 bases). Germline loops: CDR1 MNHEY, CDR2 SVGAGI. V was cut by 6 bases and J by 10 bases, with 21 bases left in between. The CDR3 is made up of 14 amino acids. This CDR3 reads CASSQGSPHATAFF. The CDR3 coding sequence is TGTGCCAGCAGCCAGGGTTCACCGCACGCGACAGCTTTCTTT.

The chain couples TRBV9 to TRBJ1-3, with 8 bases identical to TRBD1. Germline assignment: CDR1 SGDLS and CDR2 YYNGEE. The J segment lost 2 bases and the V segment lost 4 bases, leaving 2 bases of the junction unmatched. CDR3 size: 14 residues. CDR3 protein: CASSIQGAGNTIYF. The CDR3 region has the DNA TGTGCCAGCAGCATACAGGGGGCTGGAAACACCATATATTTT.

V and J are TRBV19 and TRBJ2-7, with TRBD1 as a possible D gene (5 bases). CDR1 and CDR2 (germline): LNHDA, SQIVND (reference sequence). V lost 5 bases and J lost 2, with 13 bases in between. This CDR3 has 14 amino acids. Here the CDR3 DNA reads TGTGCCAGTAGTTCACGACAGTTCCCCTACGAGCAGTACTTC. It translates to CASSSRQFPYEQYF.

This chain links TRBV7-2 with TRBJ2-1, with no clear D. Germline CDR1 is SGHTA and CDR2 is FQGNSA. CDR3 length: 11 amino acids. V gave up 2 bases and J gave up 9 bases, with 5 bases separating them. CDR3 in DNA: TGTGCCAGCAGCTTATCCGTTGAGCAGTTCTTC. Translated: CASSLSVEQFF.

The V call is TRBV19, the J call TRBJ2-2; D is perhaps TRBD1 (6 bases). The germline V gene has CDR1 LNHDA and CDR2 SQIVND (reference sequence). This CDR3 has 17 residues. Trimming cost V 5 bases and J 8 bases, with 24 bases left between them. The CDR3 loop is CASSPIDRKMNQGELFF. For the CDR3, the DNA is TGTGCCAGTAGTCCGATCGACAGGAAGATGAATCAGGGGGAGCTGTTTTTT.

This clone was recorded only once. The rearrangement joins TRBV5-1 to TRBJ2-7, with 7 bases matching TRBD2. Losses at the gene ends were 7 bases for V and 2 bases for J; bases not matched to a gene: 9. The CDR3 totals 14 residues. CDR1 is SGHRS and CDR2 is YFSETQ in the germline V gene. CDR3 amino acids: CASRGGPRAYEQYF. Here the CDR3 DNA reads TGCGCCAGCCGGGGAGGGCCTAGGGCCTACGAGCAGTACTTC.

The chain recombines TRBV19 with TRBJ1-3; D unclear. This CDR3 is built from 18 residues. Trimming shortened V by 3 bases and J by 0 bases, and 18 bases separated the two germline ends. Germline V lookup: CDR1 LNHDA, CDR2 SQIVND (reference sequence). CDR3 sequence (DNA): TGTGCCAGTAGTATCAGTCGTACCCACAGCATCTCTGGAAACACCATATATTTT. Protein sequence: CASSISRTHSISGNTIYF.

This clone has a single count. This chain joins TRBV28 and TRBJ1-1; TRBD1 aligns across 7 bases. CDR3 size: 14 residues. Germline V gives CDR1 MDHEN, CDR2 SYDVKM. With 6 bases clipped from V and 0 bases from J, the junction kept 4 bases outside the gene matches. CDR3 nucleotide sequence: TGTGCCAGCAGGCCCGGACAGGTGAACACTGAAGCTTTCTTT. This sequence encodes CASRPGQVNTEAFF.

The chain recombines TRBV7-3 with TRBJ2-2, with D tentatively TRBD2 (6 bases). This CDR3 comprises 16 residues. Trimming pared 5 bases from V and 2 bases from J, leaving 15 bases between. Looked up from germline, CDR1 is SGHTA and CDR2 is FQGTGA. For the CDR3, the DNA is TGTGCCAGCAGCAAGGTGGCGGGGACCAACACCGGGGAGCTGTTTTTT. This codes for CASSKVAGTNTGELFF.

The genes are TRBV9 and TRBJ2-7; D possibly corresponds to TRBD1 (6 bases). This CDR3 is 19 amino acids long. Per germline, CDR1 SGDLS and CDR2 YYNGEE. Trimming removed 4 bases from V and 0 bases from J, with 26 bases in between. The CDR3, as DNA: TGTGCCAGCAGCCCCATCGGTGTGCCAGGGGCCCTAAACTCCTACGAGCAGTACTTC. This gives the protein CASSPIGVPGALNSYEQYF. Using reference TRBV9 and TRBJ2-7 for the parts outside the CDR3, the full variable domain is DSGVTQTPKHLITATGQRVTLRCSPRSGDLSVYWYQQSLDQGLQFLIQYYNGEERAKGNILERFSAQQFPDLHSELNLSSLELGDSALYFCASSPIGVPGALNSYEQYFGPGTRLTVT.

The chain is built from TRBV15 and TRBJ2-2; 11 bases fit TRBD1. The junction had 10 bases not matched to a gene; V was cut back by 5 bases and J by 8 bases. CDR1 is LNHNV, CDR2 YYDKDF, per germline (reference sequence). The CDR3 runs to 16 residues. As DNA, the CDR3 is TGTGCCACCAGCCCAAGGACAGGGGGCATCGCGGGGGAGCTGTTTTTT. The encoded protein is CATSPRTGGIAGELFF.

The V gene is TRBV19, the J gene TRBJ2-1, with TRBD2 matching 9 bases. CDR1 LNHDA and CDR2 SQIVND come from the germline V gene (reference sequence). The length of the CDR3 is 16 residues. V dropped 9 bases and J dropped 4; count of bases not matched to a gene: 13. CDR3 amino acids: CASNIGLRGGYNEQFF. CDR3 bases: TGTGCCAGCAATATAGGTCTGCGGGGGGGTTACAATGAGCAGTTCTTC. The full variable domain, completed using reference TRBV19 and TRBJ2-1, is DGGITQSPKYLFRKEGQNVTLSCEQNLNHDAMYWYRQDPGQGLRLIYYSQIVNDFQKGDIAEGYSVSREKKESFPLTVTSAQKNPTAFYLCASNIGLRGGYNEQFFGPGTRLTVL.

The chain uses TRBV5-6 and TRBJ2-5, with D maybe TRBD1 (6 bases). Looked up from germline, CDR1 is SGHDT and CDR2 is YYEEEE. The CDR3 has 16 residues. V was clipped by 0 bases and J by 5 bases, with 17 bases between them. The CDR3 nucleotides are TGTGCCAGCAGCTTGGTACCAGCTACGAGGGGGGAGACCCAGTACTTC. Translated: CASSLVPATRGETQYF.

V and J are TRBV7-9 and TRBJ1-2; 8 bases agree with TRBD1. This CDR3 is 15 amino acids long. CDR1 is SEHNR and CDR2 is FQNEAQ in the germline V gene (reference sequence). The V and J ends lost 4 bases and 3 bases, in that order; junction bases with no gene match: 7. The CDR3 spells CASSSSGQEDYGYTF. CDR3 nucleotides: TGTGCCAGCAGCTCCTCGGGACAGGAGGACTATGGCTACACCTTC.

Only a few counts were recorded for this clone. This rearrangement joins TRBV19 to TRBJ2-7, with TRBD1 as a possible D gene (5 bases). CDR3 size: 14 residues. Germline CDR1 reads LNHDA; CDR2 reads SQIVND (reference sequence). Trimming removed 5 bases from V and 2 bases from J, with 13 bases in between. The chain's CDR3 is CASSRRPQAYEQYF. The DNA of the CDR3 is TGTGCCAGTAGTCGCAGGCCACAGGCCTACGAGCAGTACTTC.

The chain links TRBV19 to TRBJ1-5; D gene ambiguous. Between the trimmed V and J ends, which lost 9 bases and 0 bases, there was a span of 9 bases. This CDR3 is 13 amino acids long. CDR1 is LNHDA and CDR2 is SQIVND in the germline V gene (reference sequence). DNA of the CDR3: TGTGCCAGCAGGCAGTATAGCAATCAGCCCCAGCATTTT. This codes for CASRQYSNQPQHF.

The chain carries TRBV19 and TRBJ2-1; TRBD1 aligns across 8 bases. The germline CDR1 and CDR2 sequences are LNHDA and SQIVND (reference sequence). V lost 10 bases and J lost 11; bases outside the gene matches: 16. This CDR3 comprises 14 residues. Here the CDR3 reads CATTSDRVWDKQFF. CDR3 DNA sequence: TGTGCCACGACCTCGGACAGGGTTTGGGACAAGCAGTTCTTC.

The V gene is TRBV5-6, the J gene TRBJ1-5; TRBD1 agrees at 9 bases. The CDR3 length is 15 residues. The germline V gene encodes CDR1 SGHDT and CDR2 YYEEEE. Germline trimming cut 0 bases from V and 2 bases from J; bases unmatched to any gene: 0. The CDR3 region is CASSLGTGGNQPQHF. The CDR3 DNA reads as TGTGCCAGCAGCTTGGGGACAGGGGGCAATCAGCCCCAGCATTTT. The whole variable domain, remainder taken from reference TRBV5-6 and TRBJ1-5, is DAGVTQSPTHLIKTRGQQVTLRCSPKSGHDTVSWYQQALGQGPQFIFQYYEEEERQRGNFPDRFSGHQFPNYSSELNVNALLLGDSALYLCASSLGTGGNQPQHFGDGTRLSIL.

The V gene is TRBV11-2, the J gene TRBJ2-7; 7 positions agree with TRBD1. Germline trimming cut 5 bases from V and 0 bases from J; bases unmatched to any gene: 4. The CDR3 is 14 residues long. The germline V gene has CDR1 SGHAT and CDR2 FQNNGV. The CDR3 reads CASSVQGDSYEQYF. The CDR3 coding sequence is TGTGCCAGCAGCGTTCAGGGGGACTCCTACGAGCAGTACTTC.

The J gene is TRBJ2-5, the V gene TRBV4-2; the match to TRBD2 covers 7 bases. V trimming: 1 base; J trimming: 0 bases; junction bases outside the gene matches: 11. The germline V gene encodes CDR1 LGHNA and CDR2 YNFKEQ. CDR3 length: 18 amino acids. CDR3 in amino acids: CASSQAVPAGDHQETQYF. CDR3 DNA: TGTGCCAGCAGCCAAGCAGTCCCTGCGGGGGACCACCAAGAGACCCAGTACTTC.